These T cell receptor beta chains were read from a single sample in a study of blood T cell repertoires in COVID-19. This table comes from immunoSEQ multiplex PCR, and its TCRdb copy is limited to in-frame clones, with some not included. The data hold 25,000 to 30,000 clones, with 88% observed a single time. Sequences were obtained from peripheral blood. The receptors shown here come from a human donor in a cohort sampled during active COVID-19. The CDR3 runs from the conserved cysteine through the conserved F or W. Each record gives: D gene, V gene, clone size, CDR3 protein. The D gene is left open where the match is weak. Size values are once, few and many counts, or a class for expanded clones, and some rows have none.

TRBD1 | TRBV30 | NA | CACNEGQGDEQYF
TRBD1 | TRBV27 | NA | CASKRQGTNTGELFF
NA | TRBV27 | few | CASSLGSPQETQYF
NA | TRBV7-8 | NA | CASSLRIRQGYGYTF
NA | TRBV19 | NA | CASSTKGQFYEQYF
NA | TRBV19 | NA | CASSIRETQYF
NA | TRBV7-6 | NA | CASSFSDNEKLFF
NA | TRBV7-8 | once | CASRPPRGYRASTDTQYF
NA | TRBV4-1 | few | CASSQEGQGTSNYGYTF
NA | TRBV30 | NA | CAWSRGTQYF
NA | TRBV27 | NA | CASSLSGRQNSPLHF
NA | TRBV5-1 | NA | CASSLGLARETQYF
NA | TRBV5-1 | NA | CASSLAGEAGNSPLHF
NA | TRBV11-2 | NA | CASSLRPLAKNIQYF
NA | TRBV27 | few | CASSSGGDPPETQYF
NA | TRBV19 | NA | CASTVSGTPYGYGYTF
NA | TRBV12-5 | NA | CASGLVGQGRMNTEAFF
NA | TRBV6-5 | NA | CASLLPPYGYTF
NA | TRBV7-8 | few | CASSLSTALVEDTQYF
TRBD2 | TRBV9 | NA | CASSVVPGTSPRSSYNEQFF
TRBD1 | TRBV5-1 | NA | CASSLGTGGSGNTIYF
NA | TRBV2 | NA | CASFRGTRGFYNSPLHF
NA | TRBV5-1 | NA | CASRGGPWNTEAFF
TRBD1 | TRBV5-1 | NA | CASGTGDPYEQYF
TRBD1 | TRBV2 | NA | CASRGGTGGTDTQYF